The source of this TCR beta chain is a study of a mutant IDH1 vaccine in newly diagnosed glioma. Study details: Treated patients, approximately 60% male and around 38% female, averaged approximately 40 years of age.

The method was immunoSEQ multiplex PCR; TCRdb's version includes in-frame clones alone and lacks a portion of them. The sample consists of roughly 22,000 clones, roughly nine tenths of them appearing once. Time point of the sample: week 11, during vaccination. Each dose of the vaccine consisted of 300 ug of mutant IDH1 20-mer peptide, with topical imiquimod. New WHO grade 3 or 4 astrocytomas that were IDH1-mutant and ATRX-lost had been found in donors. Overall study findings and caveats: Pseudoprogression seemed unrelated to changes in top peripheral T cell clonotypes.

Germline V gives CDR1 SGHDN, CDR2 FVKESK. This CDR3 contains 14 residues. Trimming stripped 3 bases from V and 3 bases from J, with 11 bases between. A word on this clone: Its target is unknown.

The sample in question was PBMCs, obtained from a glioma patient whose treatment included an IDH1 peptide vaccine. J is TRBJ1-1 and V is TRBV14, with a weak D call TRBD1 (6 bases). This clonotype originated in a woman in her forties with glioma. CDR3 region: CASSQGGWYTEAFF. The CDR3 DNA reads as TGTGCCAGCAGCCAGGGGGGCTGGTACACTGAAGCTTTCTTT.